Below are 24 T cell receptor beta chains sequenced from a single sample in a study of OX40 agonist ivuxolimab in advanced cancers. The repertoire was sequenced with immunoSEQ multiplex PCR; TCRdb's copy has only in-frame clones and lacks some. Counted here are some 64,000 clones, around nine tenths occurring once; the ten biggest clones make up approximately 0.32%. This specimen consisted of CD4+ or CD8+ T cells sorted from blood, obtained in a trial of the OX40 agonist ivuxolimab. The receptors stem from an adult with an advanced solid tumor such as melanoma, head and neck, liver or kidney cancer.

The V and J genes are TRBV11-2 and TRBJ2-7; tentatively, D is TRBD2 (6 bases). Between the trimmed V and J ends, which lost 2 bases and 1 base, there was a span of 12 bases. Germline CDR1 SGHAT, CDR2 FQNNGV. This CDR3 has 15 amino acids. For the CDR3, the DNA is TGTGCCAGCAGCTTAACTCCTAGCGTGTCCTACGAGCAGTACTTC. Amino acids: CASSLTPSVSYEQYF. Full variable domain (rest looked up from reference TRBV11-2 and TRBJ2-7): EAGVAQSPRYKIIEKRQSVAFWCNPISGHATLYWYQQILGQGPKLLIQFQNNGVVDDSQLPKDRFSAERLKGVDSTLKIQPAKLEDSAVYLCASSLTPSVSYEQYFGPGTRLTVT.

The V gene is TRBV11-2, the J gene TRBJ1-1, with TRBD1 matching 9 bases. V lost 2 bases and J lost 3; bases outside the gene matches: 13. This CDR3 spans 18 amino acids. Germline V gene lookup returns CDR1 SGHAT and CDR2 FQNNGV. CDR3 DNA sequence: TGTGCCAGCAGCTTATCCTATACAGGGGGCGCCCGGGACACTGAAGCTTTCTTT. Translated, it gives CASSLSYTGGARDTEAFF.

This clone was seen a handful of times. CDR3 sequence reads: CASSRHSTEAFF. The CDR3 region has the DNA TGTGCCAGCAGTAGACATAGCACTGAAGCTTTCTTT. The gene calls are TRBV2 and TRBJ1-1; unclear D gene. V was cut by 5 bases and J by 4 bases, with 8 bases left in between. CDR1 is SNHLY, CDR2 FYNNEI, per germline. The CDR3 has 12 amino acids.

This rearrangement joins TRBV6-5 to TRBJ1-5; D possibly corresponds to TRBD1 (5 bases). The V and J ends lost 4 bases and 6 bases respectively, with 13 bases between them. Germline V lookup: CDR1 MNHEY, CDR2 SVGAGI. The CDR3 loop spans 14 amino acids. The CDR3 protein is CASSLGVQGQPQHF. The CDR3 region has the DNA TGTGCCAGCAGTTTGGGGGTTCAGGGTCAGCCCCAGCATTTT.

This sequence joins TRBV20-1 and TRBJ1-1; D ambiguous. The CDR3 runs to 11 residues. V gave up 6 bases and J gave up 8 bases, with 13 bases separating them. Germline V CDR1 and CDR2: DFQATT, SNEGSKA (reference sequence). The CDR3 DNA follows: TGCAGTGCCCCTGACCAGCGGGAAGCTTTCTTT. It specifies CSAPDQREAFF.

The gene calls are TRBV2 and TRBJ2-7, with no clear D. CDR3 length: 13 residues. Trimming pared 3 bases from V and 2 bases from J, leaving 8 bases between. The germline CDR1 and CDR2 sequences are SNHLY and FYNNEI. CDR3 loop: CASSDDGTYEQYF. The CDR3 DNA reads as TGTGCCAGCAGTGACGACGGAACCTACGAGCAGTACTTC.

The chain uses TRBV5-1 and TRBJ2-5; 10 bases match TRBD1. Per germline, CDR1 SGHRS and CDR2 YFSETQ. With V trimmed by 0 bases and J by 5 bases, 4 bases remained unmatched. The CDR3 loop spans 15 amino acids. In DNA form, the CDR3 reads TGCGCCAGCAGCTTGGCGACAGGGGGCAGGGAGACCCAGTACTTC. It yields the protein CASSLATGGRETQYF.

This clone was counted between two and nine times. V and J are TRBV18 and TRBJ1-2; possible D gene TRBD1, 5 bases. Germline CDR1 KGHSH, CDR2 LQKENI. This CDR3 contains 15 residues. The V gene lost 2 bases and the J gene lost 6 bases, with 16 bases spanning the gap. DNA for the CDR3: TGTGCCAGCTCACCAGGGGCAGGCCGGGTGGATGGCTACACCTTC. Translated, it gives CASSPGAGRVDGYTF.

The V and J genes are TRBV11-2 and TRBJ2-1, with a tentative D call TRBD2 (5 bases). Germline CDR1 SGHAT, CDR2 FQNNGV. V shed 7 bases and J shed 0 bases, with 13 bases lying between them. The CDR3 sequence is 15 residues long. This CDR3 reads CASIHSESSYNEQFF. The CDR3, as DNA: TGTGCCAGCATCCATAGCGAGAGCTCCTACAATGAGCAGTTCTTC.

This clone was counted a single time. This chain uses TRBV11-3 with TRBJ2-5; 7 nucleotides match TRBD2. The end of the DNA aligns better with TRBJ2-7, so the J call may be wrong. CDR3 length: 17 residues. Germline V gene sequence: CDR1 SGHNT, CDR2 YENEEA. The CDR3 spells CASSPGRGSGDSYEQYF. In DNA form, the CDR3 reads TGTGCCAGCAGCCCCGGCCGAGGGAGCGGGGACTCCTACGAGCAGTACTTC.

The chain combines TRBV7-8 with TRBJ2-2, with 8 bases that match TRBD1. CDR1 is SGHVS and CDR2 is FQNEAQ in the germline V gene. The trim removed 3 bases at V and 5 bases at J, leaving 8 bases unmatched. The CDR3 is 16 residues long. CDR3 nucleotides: TGTGCCAGCAGCTTCCGGACAGGGAGTGGGACCGGGGAGCTGTTTTTT. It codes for CASSFRTGSGTGELFF.

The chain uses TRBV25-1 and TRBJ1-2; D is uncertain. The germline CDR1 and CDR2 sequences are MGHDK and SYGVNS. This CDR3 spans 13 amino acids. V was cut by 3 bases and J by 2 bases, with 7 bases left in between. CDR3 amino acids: CASSDNRNYGYTF. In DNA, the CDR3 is TGTGCCAGCAGTGATAACAGAAACTATGGCTACACCTTC.

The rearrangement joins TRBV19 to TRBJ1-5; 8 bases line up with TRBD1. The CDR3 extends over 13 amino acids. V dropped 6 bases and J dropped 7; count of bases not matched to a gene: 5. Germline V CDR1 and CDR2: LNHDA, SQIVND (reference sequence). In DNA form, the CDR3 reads TGTGCCAGTAGCGGACAGGGAGGGCAGCCCCAGCATTTT. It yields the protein CASSGQGGQPQHF.

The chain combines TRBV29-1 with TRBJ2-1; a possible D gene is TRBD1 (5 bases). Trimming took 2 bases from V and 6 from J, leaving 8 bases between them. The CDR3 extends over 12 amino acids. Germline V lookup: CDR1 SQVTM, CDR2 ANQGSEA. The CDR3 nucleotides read TGCAGCGTTGAAAGGGGCAGCAATGAGCAGTTCTTC. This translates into CSVERGSNEQFF.

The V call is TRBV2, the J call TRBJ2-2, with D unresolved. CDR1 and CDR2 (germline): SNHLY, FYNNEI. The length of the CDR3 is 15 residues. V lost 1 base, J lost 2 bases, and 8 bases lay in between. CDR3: CASSEVGINTGELFF. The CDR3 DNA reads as TGTGCCAGCAGTGAAGTGGGGATTAACACCGGGGAGCTGTTTTTT.

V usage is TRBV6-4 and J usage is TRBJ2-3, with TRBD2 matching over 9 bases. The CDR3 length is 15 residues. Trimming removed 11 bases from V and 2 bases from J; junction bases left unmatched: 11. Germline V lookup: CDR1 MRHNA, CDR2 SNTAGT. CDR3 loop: CALKVSGGDTDTQYF. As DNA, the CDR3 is TGTGCCCTCAAGGTTAGCGGGGGAGACACAGATACGCAGTATTTT.

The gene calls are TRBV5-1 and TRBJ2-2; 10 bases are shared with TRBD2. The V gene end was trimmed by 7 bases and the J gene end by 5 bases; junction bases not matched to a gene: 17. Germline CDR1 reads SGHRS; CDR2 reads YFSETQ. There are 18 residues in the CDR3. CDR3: CASRGGSGGTGGTGELFF. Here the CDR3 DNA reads TGCGCCAGCCGAGGAGGTAGCGGGGGGACCGGTGGGACCGGGGAGCTGTTTTTT.

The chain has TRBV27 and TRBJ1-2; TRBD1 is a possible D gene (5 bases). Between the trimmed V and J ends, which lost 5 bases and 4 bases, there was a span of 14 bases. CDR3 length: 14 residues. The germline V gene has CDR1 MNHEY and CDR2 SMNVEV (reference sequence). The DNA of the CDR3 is TGTGCCAGCAGTAGGGACGGGACCCGCTATGGCTACACCTTC. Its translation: CASSRDGTRYGYTF.

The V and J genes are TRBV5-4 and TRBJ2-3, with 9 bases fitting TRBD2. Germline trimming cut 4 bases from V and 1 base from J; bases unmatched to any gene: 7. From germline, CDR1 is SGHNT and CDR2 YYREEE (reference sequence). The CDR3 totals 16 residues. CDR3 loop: CASSGGLAGRTDTQYF. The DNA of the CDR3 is TGTGCCAGCAGCGGGGGGCTAGCGGGGCGCACAGATACGCAGTATTTT.

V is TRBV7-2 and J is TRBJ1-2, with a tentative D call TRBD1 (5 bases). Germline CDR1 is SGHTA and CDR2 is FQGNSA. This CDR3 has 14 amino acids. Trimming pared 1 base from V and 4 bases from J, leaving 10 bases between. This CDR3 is CASSLGRGLYGYTF. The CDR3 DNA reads TGTGCCAGCAGCTTAGGGAGGGGCCTCTATGGCTACACCTTC.

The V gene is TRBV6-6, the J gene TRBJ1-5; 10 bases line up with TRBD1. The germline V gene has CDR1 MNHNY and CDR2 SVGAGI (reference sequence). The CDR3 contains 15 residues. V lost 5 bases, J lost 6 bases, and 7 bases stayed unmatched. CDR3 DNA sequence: TGTGCCAGCAGTCCGACAGGGGGCGCGGGTCAGCCCCAGCATTTT. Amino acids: CASSPTGGAGQPQHF.

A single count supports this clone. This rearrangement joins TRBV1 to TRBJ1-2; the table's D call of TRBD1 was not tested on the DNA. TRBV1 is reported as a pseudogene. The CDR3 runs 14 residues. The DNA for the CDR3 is TGCACCAGCAGCCAAGAAGGGGACAGGGGTGGCTACACCTTC. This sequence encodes CTSSQEGDRGGYTF.

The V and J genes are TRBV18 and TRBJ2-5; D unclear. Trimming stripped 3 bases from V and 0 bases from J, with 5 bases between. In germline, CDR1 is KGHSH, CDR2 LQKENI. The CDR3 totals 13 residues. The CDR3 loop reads CASSPTYQETQYF. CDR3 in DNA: TGTGCCAGCTCACCGACGTACCAAGAGACCCAGTACTTC.

The CDR3 DNA reads as TGTGCCAGCAGTTCAAGTCCAGGGCAGCCCCAGCATTTT. The encoded protein is CASSSSPGQPQHF. This chain joins TRBV6-5 and TRBJ1-5; D may be TRBD1 (5 bases). Germline CDR1 reads MNHEY; CDR2 reads SVGAGI. V was cut by 4 bases and J by 7 bases, with 11 bases left in between. The CDR3 is 13 residues long.